These 8 T cell receptor beta chains originate from one sample sequenced in a study of blood T cell repertoires in COVID-19 (dated by TCRdb to 2018 to 2021). Library preparation employed the immunoSEQ multiplex PCR assay. TCRdb stores this immuneACCESS table with in-frame sequences only. Part of the clones is absent; in the studies checked, under half of the shortfall reflects unresolved V genes, and no reason is known for the rest. This sample gives about 54,000 clones in total; 90% of them show up just once. More than 6.5% of the sample is in the top ten clones. The sample taken for sequencing was peripheral blood. Receptor source: a woman aged 40-49 years with active COVID-19.

The genes are TRBV9 and TRBJ2-7; TRBD2 matches 9 bases. Germline lookup yields CDR1 SGDLS and CDR2 YYNGEE. V lost 2 bases and J lost 4; bases outside the gene matches: 4. This CDR3 is built from 14 residues. CDR3 sequence: CASSVGGGAYEQYF. The CDR3 nucleotides are TGTGCCAGCAGCGTTGGCGGGGGGGCGTACGAGCAGTACTTC. The full variable domain, in which reference TRBV9 and TRBJ2-7 provide the parts outside the CDR3, is DSGVTQTPKHLITATGQRVTLRCSPRSGDLSVYWYQQSLDQGLQFLIQYYNGEERAKGNILERFSAQQFPDLHSELNLSSLELGDSALYFCASSVGGGAYEQYFGPGTRLTVT.

The chain carries TRBV5-6 and TRBJ1-2; 11 nucleotides agree with TRBD1. Unmatched junction bases numbered 5, after V lost 4 bases and J lost 0 bases. This CDR3 comprises 16 residues. Germline loops: CDR1 SGHDT, CDR2 YYEEEE. CDR3 in DNA: TGTGCCAGCAGCCAGCCGGGACAGGGGGCTAACTATGGCTACACCTTC. This gives the protein CASSQPGQGANYGYTF. Full variable domain (outside the CDR3, taken from reference TRBV5-6 and TRBJ1-2): DAGVTQSPTHLIKTRGQQVTLRCSPKSGHDTVSWYQQALGQGPQFIFQYYEEEERQRGNFPDRFSGHQFPNYSSELNVNALLLGDSALYLCASSQPGQGANYGYTFGSGTRLTVV.

This chain connects TRBV15 to TRBJ2-3; 13 nucleotides line up with TRBD2. V gave up 3 bases and J gave up 5 bases; unmatched junction bases: 5. Germline values: CDR1 LNHNV, CDR2 YYDKDF (reference sequence). This CDR3 has 16 residues. CDR3 amino acids: CATSSRTSGGGDTQYF. Written as DNA, the CDR3 is TGTGCCACCAGCAGTCGGACTAGCGGGGGAGGAGATACGCAGTATTTT.

The chain has TRBV4-1 and TRBJ1-4; 8 bases fit TRBD1. In germline, CDR1 is MGHRA, CDR2 YSYEKL. The length of the CDR3 is 17 residues. V lost 0 bases to trimming and J lost 8 bases; unmatched junction nucleotides: 11. The CDR3 sequence is CASSQDYRTGIREKLFF. CDR3 DNA: TGCGCCAGCAGCCAAGATTATCGGACAGGGATAAGAGAAAAACTGTTTTTT.

This chain links TRBV28 with TRBJ1-1; no clear D. This CDR3 is built from 14 residues. Germline values: CDR1 MDHEN, CDR2 SYDVKM. V was trimmed by 7 bases and J by 4 bases, leaving 16 bases between them. The CDR3 loop is CASTWRGWSTEAFF. CDR3 nucleotide sequence: TGTGCCAGCACCTGGCGGGGTTGGAGCACTGAAGCTTTCTTT.

J is TRBJ1-1 and V is TRBV5-8, with a possible D match to TRBD1 (5 bases). The CDR3 totals 13 residues. Deletions cut 9 bases from V and 5 bases from J, with 17 bases between. Germline CDR1 reads SGHTS; CDR2 reads YDEGEE. The CDR3 protein is CATSQGLGTEAFF. CDR3 nucleotide sequence: TGTGCCACCTCTCAGGGCTTGGGGACTGAAGCTTTCTTT.

V and J are TRBV9 and TRBJ2-2, with D perhaps matching TRBD1 (5 bases). Trimming stripped 2 bases from V and 4 bases from J, with 9 bases between. Germline assignment: CDR1 SGDLS and CDR2 YYNGEE. The CDR3 length is 14 residues. The CDR3 DNA is TGTGCCAGCAGCGTTGACAGTAGCACCGGGGAGCTGTTTTTT. This codes for CASSVDSSTGELFF.

The V gene is TRBV5-1, the J gene TRBJ1-1, with a tentative D call TRBD1 (5 bases). The CDR3 is made up of 14 amino acids. V shed 0 bases and J shed 3 bases, with 9 bases lying between them. CDR1 and CDR2 (germline): SGHRS, YFSETQ. CDR3 residues: CASSLGDSYTEAFF. CDR3 bases: TGCGCCAGCAGCTTGGGTGACAGTTACACTGAAGCTTTCTTT.